This TCR beta chain was captured in a study of brain T cells in children with intractable seizures. Measured with immunoSEQ multiplex PCR; TCRdb has only the in-frame clones, and not every one. The sample carries roughly 80,000 clones, around nine tenths recorded once. The CDR3 runs 15 residues. CDR1 is SGHTA and CDR2 is FQGNSA in the germline V gene. Trimming left V 3 bases short and J 2 bases short, with 11 bases between. The sequenced cases were selected for having the highest brain T cell transcript signatures. This chain uses TRBV7-2 with TRBJ1-5; D might be TRBD1 (6 bases). The receptor's source is a girl aged 2-10 years with Rasmussen encephalitis and intractable seizures. The specimen was peripheral blood, collected at surgery. CDR3 residues: CASSFGGGGNQPQHF. CDR3 DNA sequence: TGTGCCAGCAGCTTTGGAGGGGGAGGCAATCAGCCCCAGCATTTT.